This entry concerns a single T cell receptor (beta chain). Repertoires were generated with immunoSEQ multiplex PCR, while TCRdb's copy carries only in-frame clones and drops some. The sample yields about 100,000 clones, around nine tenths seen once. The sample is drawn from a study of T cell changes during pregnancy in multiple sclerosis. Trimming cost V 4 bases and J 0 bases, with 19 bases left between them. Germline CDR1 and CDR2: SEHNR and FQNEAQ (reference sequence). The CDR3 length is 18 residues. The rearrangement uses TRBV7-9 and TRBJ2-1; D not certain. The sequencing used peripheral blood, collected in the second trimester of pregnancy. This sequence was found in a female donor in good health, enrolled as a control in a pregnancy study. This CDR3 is CASSSYPSTGSSYNEQFF. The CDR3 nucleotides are TGTGCCAGCAGCTCTTACCCCTCGACTGGCAGCTCCTACAATGAGCAGTTCTTC.